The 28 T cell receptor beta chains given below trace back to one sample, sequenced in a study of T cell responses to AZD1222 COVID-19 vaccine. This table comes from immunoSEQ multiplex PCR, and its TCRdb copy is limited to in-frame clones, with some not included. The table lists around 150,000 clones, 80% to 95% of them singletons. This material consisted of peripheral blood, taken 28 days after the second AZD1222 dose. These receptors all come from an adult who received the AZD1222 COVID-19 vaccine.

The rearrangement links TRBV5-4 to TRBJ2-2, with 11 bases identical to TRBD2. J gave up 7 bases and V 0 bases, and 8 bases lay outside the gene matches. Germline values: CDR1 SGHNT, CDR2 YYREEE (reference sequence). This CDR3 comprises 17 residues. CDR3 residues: CASSLGGSGRAGGELFF. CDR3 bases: TGTGCCAGCAGCTTGGGAGGTAGCGGGAGGGCCGGCGGGGAGCTGTTTTTT.

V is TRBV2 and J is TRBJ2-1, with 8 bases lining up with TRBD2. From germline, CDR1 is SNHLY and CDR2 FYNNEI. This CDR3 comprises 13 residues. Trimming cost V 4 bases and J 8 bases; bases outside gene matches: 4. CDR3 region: CASSGTSSHEQFF. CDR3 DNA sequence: TGTGCCAGCAGTGGGACTAGCAGTCATGAGCAGTTCTTC.

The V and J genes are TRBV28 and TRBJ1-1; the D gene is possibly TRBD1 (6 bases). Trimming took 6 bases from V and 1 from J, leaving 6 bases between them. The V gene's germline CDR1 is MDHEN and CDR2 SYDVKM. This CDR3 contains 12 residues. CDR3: CASRTGNTEAFF. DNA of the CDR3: TGTGCCAGCAGGACAGGGAACACTGAAGCTTTCTTT.

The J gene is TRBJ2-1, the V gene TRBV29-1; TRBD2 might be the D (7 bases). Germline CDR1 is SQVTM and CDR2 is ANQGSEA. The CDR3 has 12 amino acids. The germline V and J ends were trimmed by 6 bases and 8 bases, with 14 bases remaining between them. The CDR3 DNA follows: TGCAGCGTGGGGGGGCCTTTGGATGAGCAGTTCTTC. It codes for CSVGGPLDEQFF.

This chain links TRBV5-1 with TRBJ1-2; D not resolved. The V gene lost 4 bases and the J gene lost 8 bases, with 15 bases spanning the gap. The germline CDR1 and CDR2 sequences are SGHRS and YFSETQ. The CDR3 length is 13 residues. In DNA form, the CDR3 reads TGCGCCAGCAGCCCTGGACGGGGTGAAGGCTACACCTTC. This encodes CASSPGRGEGYTF.

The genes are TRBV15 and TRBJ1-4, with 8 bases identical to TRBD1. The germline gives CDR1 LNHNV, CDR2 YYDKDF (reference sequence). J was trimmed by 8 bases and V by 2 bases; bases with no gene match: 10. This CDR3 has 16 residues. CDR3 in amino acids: CATSRIRGTGREKLFF. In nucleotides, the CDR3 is TGTGCCACCAGCAGAATCCGGGGGACAGGAAGGGAAAAACTGTTTTTT. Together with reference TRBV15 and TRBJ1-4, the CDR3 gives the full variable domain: DAMVIQNPRYQVTQFGKPVTLSCSQTLNHNVMYWYQQKSSQAPKLLFHYYDKDFNNEADTPDNFQSRRPNTSFCFLDIRSPGLGDTAMYLCATSRIRGTGREKLFFGSGTQLSVL.

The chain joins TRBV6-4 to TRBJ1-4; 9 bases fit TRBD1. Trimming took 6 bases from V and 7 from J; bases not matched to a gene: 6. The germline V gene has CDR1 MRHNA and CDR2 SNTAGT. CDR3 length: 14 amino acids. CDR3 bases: TGTGCCAGCAGAGATACAGGGGGCAGTGAAAAACTGTTTTTT. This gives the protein CASRDTGGSEKLFF.

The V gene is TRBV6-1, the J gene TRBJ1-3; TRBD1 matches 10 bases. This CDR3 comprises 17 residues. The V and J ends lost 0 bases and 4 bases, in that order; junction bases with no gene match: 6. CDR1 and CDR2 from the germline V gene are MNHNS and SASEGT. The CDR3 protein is CASSEALWDRGGNTIYF. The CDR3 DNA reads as TGTGCCAGCAGTGAAGCGCTTTGGGACAGGGGCGGAAACACCATATATTTT.

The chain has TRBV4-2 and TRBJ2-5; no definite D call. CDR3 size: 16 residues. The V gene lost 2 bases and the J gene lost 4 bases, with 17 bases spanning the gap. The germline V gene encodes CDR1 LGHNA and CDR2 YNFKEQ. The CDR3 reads CASSQPQAPLGETQYF. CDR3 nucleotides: TGTGCCAGCAGCCAACCTCAGGCCCCCTTGGGAGAGACCCAGTACTTC.

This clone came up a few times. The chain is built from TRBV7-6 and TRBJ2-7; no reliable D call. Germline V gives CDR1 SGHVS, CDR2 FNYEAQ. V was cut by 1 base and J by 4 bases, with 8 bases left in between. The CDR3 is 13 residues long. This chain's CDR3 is CASSLEFGYEQYF. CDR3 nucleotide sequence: TGTGCCAGCAGCTTAGAGTTCGGATACGAGCAGTACTTC.

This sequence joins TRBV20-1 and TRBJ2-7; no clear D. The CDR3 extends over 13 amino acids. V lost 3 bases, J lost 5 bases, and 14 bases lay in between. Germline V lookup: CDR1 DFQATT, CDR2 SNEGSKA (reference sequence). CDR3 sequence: CSASLGMGHEQYF. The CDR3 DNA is TGCAGTGCTAGTCTAGGGATGGGCCACGAGCAGTACTTC.

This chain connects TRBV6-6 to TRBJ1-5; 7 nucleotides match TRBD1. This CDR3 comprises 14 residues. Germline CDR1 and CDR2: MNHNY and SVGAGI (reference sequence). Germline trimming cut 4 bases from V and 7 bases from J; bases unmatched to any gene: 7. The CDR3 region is CASSSSQGVQPQHF. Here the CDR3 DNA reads TGTGCCAGCAGTTCCTCTCAGGGGGTCCAGCCCCAGCATTTT.

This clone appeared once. The CDR3: CASSYSQNTGELFF. The CDR3 DNA reads TGTGCCAGCAGTTACTCGCAGAACACCGGGGAGCTGTTTTTT. The chain uses TRBV6-5 and TRBJ2-2; no definite D call. The germline CDR1 and CDR2 sequences are MNHEY and SVGAGI. This CDR3 is built from 14 residues. The ends were cut back, 0 bases at V and 1 base at J, with 3 bases in the middle.

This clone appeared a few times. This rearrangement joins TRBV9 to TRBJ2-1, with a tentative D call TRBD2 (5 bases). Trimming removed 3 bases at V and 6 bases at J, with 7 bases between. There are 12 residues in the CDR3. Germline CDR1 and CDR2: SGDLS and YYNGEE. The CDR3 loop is CASSAEGNEQFF. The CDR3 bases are TGTGCCAGCAGCGCAGAGGGCAATGAGCAGTTCTTC. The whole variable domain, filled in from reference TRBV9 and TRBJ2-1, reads DSGVTQTPKHLITATGQRVTLRCSPRSGDLSVYWYQQSLDQGLQFLIQYYNGEERAKGNILERFSAQQFPDLHSELNLSSLELGDSALYFCASSAEGNEQFFGPGTRLTVL.

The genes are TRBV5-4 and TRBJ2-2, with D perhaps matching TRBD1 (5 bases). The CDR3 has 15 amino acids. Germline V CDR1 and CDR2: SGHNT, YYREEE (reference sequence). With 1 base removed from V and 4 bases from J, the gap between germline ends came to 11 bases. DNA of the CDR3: TGTGCCAGCAGCTTGCAAGCAGGGCCCACCGGGGAGCTGTTTTTT. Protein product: CASSLQAGPTGELFF.

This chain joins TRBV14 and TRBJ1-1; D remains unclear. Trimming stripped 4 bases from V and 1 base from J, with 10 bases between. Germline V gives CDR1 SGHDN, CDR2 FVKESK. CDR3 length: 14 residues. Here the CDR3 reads CASSPREENTEAFF. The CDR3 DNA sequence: TGTGCCAGCAGCCCCCGGGAAGAGAACACTGAAGCTTTCTTT.

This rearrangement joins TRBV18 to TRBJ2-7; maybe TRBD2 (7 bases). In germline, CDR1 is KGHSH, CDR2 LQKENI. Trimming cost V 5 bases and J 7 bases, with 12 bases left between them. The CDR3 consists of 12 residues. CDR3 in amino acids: CASSTRGGEQYF. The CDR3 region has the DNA TGTGCCAGCTCAACCAGGGGAGGGGAGCAGTACTTC.

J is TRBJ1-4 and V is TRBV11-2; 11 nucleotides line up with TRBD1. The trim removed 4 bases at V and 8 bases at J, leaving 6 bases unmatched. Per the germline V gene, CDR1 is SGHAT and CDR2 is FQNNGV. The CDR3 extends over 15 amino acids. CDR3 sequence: CASSSGTGGREKLFF. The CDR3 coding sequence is TGTGCCAGCAGCTCAGGGACAGGGGGGAGGGAAAAACTGTTTTTT.

CDR3 DNA: TGTGCCAGTAGTACCCCTGAGGGGTTGAACACTGAAGCTTTCTTT. Encoded protein: CASSTPEGLNTEAFF. The gene calls are TRBV19 and TRBJ1-1, with D possibly being TRBD1 (5 bases). Trimming cost V 4 bases and J 0 bases, with 12 bases left between them. Germline V lookup: CDR1 LNHDA, CDR2 SQIVND (reference sequence). This CDR3 has 15 amino acids.

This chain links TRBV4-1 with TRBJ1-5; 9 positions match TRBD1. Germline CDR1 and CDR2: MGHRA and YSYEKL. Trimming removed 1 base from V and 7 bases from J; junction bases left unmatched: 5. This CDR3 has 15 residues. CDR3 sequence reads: CASSQGTGAQQPQHF. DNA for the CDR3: TGCGCCAGCAGCCAAGGGACAGGGGCTCAACAGCCCCAGCATTTT.

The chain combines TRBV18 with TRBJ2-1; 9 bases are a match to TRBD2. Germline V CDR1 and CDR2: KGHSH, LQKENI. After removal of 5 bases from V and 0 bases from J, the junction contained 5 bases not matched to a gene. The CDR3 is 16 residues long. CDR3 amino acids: CASSSSLAGSYNEQFF. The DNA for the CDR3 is TGTGCCAGCTCATCCTCACTAGCGGGCTCCTACAATGAGCAGTTCTTC.

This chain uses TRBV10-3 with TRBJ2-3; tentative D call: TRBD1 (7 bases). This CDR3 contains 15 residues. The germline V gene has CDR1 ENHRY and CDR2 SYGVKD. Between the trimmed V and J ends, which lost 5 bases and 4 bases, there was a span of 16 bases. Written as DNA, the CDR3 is TGTGCCATCAGTCTCTCAGGGGGAGGAGCAGATACGCAGTATTTT. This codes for CAISLSGGGADTQYF.

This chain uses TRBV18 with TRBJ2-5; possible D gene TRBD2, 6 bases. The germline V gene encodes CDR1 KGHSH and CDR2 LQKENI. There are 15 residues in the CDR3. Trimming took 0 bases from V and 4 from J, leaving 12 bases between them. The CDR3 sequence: CASSPPVRGRETQYF. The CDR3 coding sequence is TGTGCCAGCTCACCACCGGTTCGGGGGAGAGAGACCCAGTACTTC.

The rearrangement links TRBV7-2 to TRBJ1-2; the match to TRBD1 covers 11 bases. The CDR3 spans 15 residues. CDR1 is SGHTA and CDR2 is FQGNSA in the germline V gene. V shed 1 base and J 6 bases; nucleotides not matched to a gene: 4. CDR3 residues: CASSLEGQGENGYTF. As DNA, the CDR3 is TGTGCCAGCAGCTTAGAGGGACAGGGGGAGAATGGCTACACCTTC.

The chain's CDR3 is CASFRDGRNEKLFF. As DNA, the CDR3 is TGTGCCAGCTTTCGGGACGGAAGGAATGAAAAACTGTTTTTT. This chain links TRBV5-6 with TRBJ1-4, with D perhaps TRBD1 (5 bases). The CDR3 sequence is 14 residues long. Germline CDR1 SGHDT, CDR2 YYEEEE. V was clipped by 7 bases and J by 5 bases, with 15 bases between them.

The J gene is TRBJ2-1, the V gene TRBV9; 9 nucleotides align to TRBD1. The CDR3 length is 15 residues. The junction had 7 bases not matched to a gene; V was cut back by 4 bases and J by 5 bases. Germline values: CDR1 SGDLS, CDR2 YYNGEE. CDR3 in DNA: TGTGCCAGCAGCTTTCGGGACAGGGAAAACAATGAGCAGTTCTTC. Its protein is CASSFRDRENNEQFF.

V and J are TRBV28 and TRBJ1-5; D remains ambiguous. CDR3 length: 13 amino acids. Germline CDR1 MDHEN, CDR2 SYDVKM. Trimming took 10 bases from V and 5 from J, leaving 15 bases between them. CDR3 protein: CATSDGLDQPQHF. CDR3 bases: TGTGCCACCTCGGACGGCCTCGATCAGCCCCAGCATTTT.

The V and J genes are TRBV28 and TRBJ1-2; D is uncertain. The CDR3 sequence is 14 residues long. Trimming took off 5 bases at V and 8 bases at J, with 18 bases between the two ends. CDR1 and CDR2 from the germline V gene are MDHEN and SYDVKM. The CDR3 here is CASSGGPLAEGYTF. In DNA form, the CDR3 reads TGTGCCAGCAGTGGCGGGCCCCTGGCAGAGGGCTACACCTTC.